These 27 T cell receptor beta chains were sequenced from one sample in a study of vaccination and CD4 T cells after COVID-19. As to treatment: roughly ten-day PBMC culture with coronavirus spike peptide pools or control peptides (ViraFEST assay). Those CD4+ T cells from the unexposed donor predate the COVID-19 pandemic (2011-2018). Sequence data for DNA of cultured CD4+ T cells were generated by the Oncomine TCR Beta short-read assay. Investigators isolated genomic DNA from cultured CD4+ T cells. TCRdb processed the PCR reads anew with MiXCR; each CDR3 protein has one entry. The table records fewer than 10,000 distinct CDR3 sequences, about 32% of them present only once. These receptors have no known antigen. The sample consisted of CD4+ T cells from blood, cultured in vitro. These receptors came from a human donor in good health.

The chain uses TRBV19 and TRBJ1-2, with no clear D. The CDR3 totals 16 residues. The germline V gene encodes CDR1 LNHDA and CDR2 SQIVND (reference sequence). The V and J ends lost 2 bases and 4 bases respectively, with 17 bases between them. The CDR3 nucleotides read TGTGCCAGTAGTATAAGGGCGGGGAGAGACATCTATGGCTACACCTTC. This sequence encodes CASSIRAGRDIYGYTF.

This clonotype was counted between two and nine times. J is TRBJ1-2 and V is TRBV15, with D possibly TRBD1 on 5 matching bases. The germline V and J ends were trimmed by 2 bases and 7 bases, with 14 bases remaining between them. The germline V gene encodes CDR1 LNHNV and CDR2 YYDKDF (reference sequence). The CDR3 covers 14 residues. The CDR3 bases are TGTGCCACCAGCAGAATCCTCAGGGTTTGTGGCTACACCTTC. Protein sequence: CATSRILRVCGYTF. Filled out from reference TRBV15 and TRBJ1-2, the complete variable domain reads DAMVIQNPRYQVTQFGKPVTLSCSQTLNHNVMYWYQQKSSQAPKLLFHYYDKDFNNEADTPDNFQSRRPNTSFCFLDIRSPGLGDTAMYLCATSRILRVCGYTFGSGTRLTVV.

This clonotype has more than one count but fewer than ten. The rearrangement links TRBV10-3 to TRBJ2-5, with D unresolved. The ends were cut back, 2 bases at V and 2 bases at J, with 12 bases in the middle. The CDR3 is 15 residues long. Germline values: CDR1 ENHRY, CDR2 SYGVKD. CDR3 amino acids: CAISETTKAQETQYF. The DNA of the CDR3 is TGTGCCATCAGTGAGACGACAAAGGCGCAAGAGACCCAGTACTTC.

This clonotype was detected only once. Because it lacks the conserved phenylalanine or tryptophan at the end, this CDR3 is likely a read error. This chain joins TRBV28 and TRBJ2-2; D may be TRBD1 or TRBD2 (7 bases each). V lost 4 bases and J 5 bases, leaving 17 bases between the germline ends. There are 16 residues in the CDR3. Germline V gene lookup returns CDR1 MDHEN and CDR2 SYDVKM. CDR3 in amino acids: CASSSQGGGKTGELFS. The CDR3, as DNA: TGTGCCAGCAGTTCCCAGGGAGGGGGCAAAACCGGGGAGCTGTTTTCT.

This clonotype showed up just a few times. The gene calls are TRBV20-1 and TRBJ2-1, with TRBD2 as a possible D gene (5 bases). The CDR3 length is 16 residues. Germline CDR1 is DFQATT and CDR2 is SNEGSKA (reference sequence). The ends were cut back, 2 bases at V and 0 bases at J, with 14 bases in the middle. This CDR3 is CSARSASHSSYNEQFF. CDR3 nucleotide sequence: TGCAGTGCTAGATCGGCTAGCCACAGCTCCTACAATGAGCAGTTCTTC.

V is TRBV5-4 and J is TRBJ1-2; D gene ambiguous. Trimming shortened V by 3 bases and J by 1 base, and 10 bases separated the two germline ends. Germline V gives CDR1 SGHNT, CDR2 YYREEE (reference sequence). CDR3 length: 14 amino acids. CDR3 DNA: TGTGCCAGCAGCTCCGAGGGTAGTAACTATGGCTACACCTTC. As protein: CASSSEGSNYGYTF.

The chain links TRBV19 to TRBJ2-7; possible D gene TRBD1, 7 bases. Trimming cost V 10 bases and J 5 bases, with 21 bases left between them. Looked up from germline, CDR1 is LNHDA and CDR2 is SQIVND (reference sequence). The CDR3 contains 14 residues. The CDR3 sequence: CATRDSGHRDEQYF. The DNA of the CDR3 is TGTGCCACTAGGGACAGCGGGCACCGGGACGAGCAGTACTTC.

This clonotype was seen only a few times. This rearrangement joins TRBV27 to TRBJ1-2, with TRBD1 matching 7 bases. CDR1 MNHEY and CDR2 SMNVEV come from the germline V gene (reference sequence). This CDR3 comprises 13 residues. After removal of 8 bases from V and 2 bases from J, the junction contained 5 bases not matched to a gene. CDR3: CASAMTGNYGYTF. CDR3 coding DNA: TGTGCCAGCGCGATGACAGGGAACTATGGCTACACCTTC.

This clonotype was recorded once. This chain links TRBV28 with TRBJ2-1, with D possibly matching TRBD1 (6 bases). Germline CDR1 reads MDHEN; CDR2 reads SYDVKM. CDR3 length: 16 residues. V lost 3 bases and J lost 0, with 12 bases in between. The CDR3 here is CASSFPTGSSYNEQFF. In DNA, the CDR3 is TGTGCCAGCAGTTTCCCTACAGGGAGCTCCTACAATGAGCAGTTCTTC.

This clonotype was counted a single time. This sequence joins TRBV7-3 and TRBJ2-5; TRBD1 matches at 9 bases. V lost 2 bases, J lost 2 bases, and 3 bases stayed unmatched. This CDR3 has 15 residues. Per the germline V gene, CDR1 is SGHTA and CDR2 is FQGTGA. The CDR3 nucleotides read TGTGCCAGCAGCTTAGGGGACAGGGATCAAGAGACCCAGTACTTC. This gives the protein CASSLGDRDQETQYF.

This clonotype was observed a few times. The chain combines TRBV5-4 with TRBJ2-5, with 10 bases aligning to TRBD2. J was trimmed by 5 bases and V by 4 bases; bases with no gene match: 17. The CDR3 spans 18 residues. The germline V gene has CDR1 SGHNT and CDR2 YYREEE (reference sequence). The CDR3: CASSPGLAAALNRETQYF. CDR3 nucleotides: TGTGCCAGCAGCCCTGGACTAGCGGCCGCCCTAAACAGGGAGACCCAGTACTTC.

The chain couples TRBV28 to TRBJ1-6; D might be TRBD1 (5 bases). This CDR3 comprises 14 residues. In germline, CDR1 is MDHEN, CDR2 SYDVKM. The V end lost 5 bases, the J end lost 3 bases, and 8 bases lay between the germline ends. CDR3 bases: TGTGCCAGCAGTGCCGGGGGCTATAATTCACCCCTCCACTTT. It is translated as CASSAGGYNSPLHF.

The V call is TRBV5-4, the J call TRBJ1-2; D might be TRBD1 (6 bases). V lost 5 bases and J 3 bases, leaving 14 bases between the germline ends. Germline loops: CDR1 SGHNT, CDR2 YYREEE (reference sequence). This CDR3 spans 14 amino acids. The CDR3 spells CASSLLQGYYGYTF. In DNA, the CDR3 is TGTGCCAGCAGTCTCTTACAGGGCTACTATGGCTACACCTTC. Full variable domain (rest looked up from reference TRBV5-4 and TRBJ1-2): ETGVTQSPTHLIKTRGQQVTLRCSSQSGHNTVSWYQQALGQGPQFIFQYYREEENGRGNFPPRFSGLQFPNYSSELNVNALELDDSALYLCASSLLQGYYGYTFGSGTRLTVV.

This clonotype is a singleton in its sample. This chain uses TRBV20-1 with TRBJ2-7; D perhaps matches TRBD1 (6 bases). Germline CDR1 reads DFQATT; CDR2 reads SNEGSKA (reference sequence). This CDR3 region has 13 residues. Trimming pared 5 bases from V and 5 bases from J, leaving 16 bases between. CDR3: CSARGQPGDEQYF. The DNA of the CDR3 is TGCAGTGCTCGAGGACAGCCCGGGGACGAGCAGTACTTC.

This CDR3 reads CASSFARDLVHEQYF. In nucleotides, the CDR3 is TGTGCCAGCAGCTTCGCCCGGGACCTCGTCCACGAGCAGTACTTC. The chain carries TRBV7-2 and TRBJ2-7, with D perhaps assigned TRBD1 or TRBD2 (5 bases each). The CDR3 runs to 15 residues. V dropped 3 bases and J dropped 5 bases, with 17 bases sitting between them. Germline V gene data show CDR1 as SGHTA and CDR2 as FQGNSA.

This clonotype was seen a handful of times. This chain links TRBV7-2 with TRBJ2-1; D is uncertain. V gave up 5 bases and J gave up 10 bases, with 12 bases separating them. Germline lookup yields CDR1 SGHTA and CDR2 FQGNSA. The length of the CDR3 is 12 residues. CDR3 region: CASSPGRREQFF. CDR3 sequence (DNA): TGTGCCAGCAGCCCCGGGCGTCGGGAGCAGTTCTTC.

The J gene is TRBJ2-7, the V gene TRBV5-6; 7 bases line up with TRBD1. Trimming cost V 0 bases and J 2 bases; bases outside gene matches: 5. The CDR3 spans 15 residues. Germline values: CDR1 SGHDT, CDR2 YYEEEE. The CDR3 spells CASSLDPGGAYEQYF. The CDR3 DNA reads as TGTGCCAGCAGCTTGGATCCAGGGGGTGCCTACGAGCAGTACTTC.

The chain combines TRBV7-9 with TRBJ2-1; the match to TRBD2 covers 13 bases. The trim removed 1 base at V and 7 bases at J, leaving 4 bases unmatched. Germline assignment: CDR1 SEHNR and CDR2 FQNEAQ (reference sequence). CDR3 size: 16 residues. CDR3 bases: TGTGCCAGCAGCTTAGAAGGACTAGCGGGAGAAAATGAGCAGTTCTTC. Protein product: CASSLEGLAGENEQFF.

J is TRBJ1-2 and V is TRBV20-1, with 8 bases aligning to TRBD1. Germline V gene data show CDR1 as DFQATT and CDR2 as SNEGSKA (reference sequence). The V and J ends lost 2 bases and 4 bases, in that order; junction bases with no gene match: 6. The CDR3 consists of 14 residues. The CDR3 sequence: CSARPGGAGYGYTF. As DNA, the CDR3 is TGCAGTGCTAGACCAGGGGGCGCGGGCTATGGCTACACCTTC.

The V and J genes are TRBV20-1 and TRBJ2-7; 8 bases align to TRBD2. From germline, CDR1 is DFQATT and CDR2 SNEGSKA (reference sequence). V gave up 0 bases and J gave up 7 bases; unmatched junction bases: 8. This CDR3 is built from 14 residues. DNA for the CDR3: TGCAGTGCTAGAGATAAGCGGGAGCAGAGGGAGCAGTACTTC. It is translated as CSARDKREQREQYF.

This chain joins TRBV7-2 and TRBJ1-3, with D unclear. CDR1 and CDR2 (germline): SGHTA, FQGNSA. The CDR3 totals 15 residues. The V gene lost 1 base and the J gene lost 0 bases, with 7 bases spanning the gap. The CDR3 loop reads CASSLDSASGNTIYF. The CDR3 region has the DNA TGTGCCAGCAGCTTAGACAGTGCCTCTGGAAACACCATATATTTT. Filled out from reference TRBV7-2 and TRBJ1-3, the complete variable domain reads GAGVSQSPSNKVTEKGKDVELRCDPISGHTALYWYRQSLGQGLEFLIYFQGNSAPDKSGLPSDRFSAERTGGSVSTLTIQRTQQEDSAVYLCASSLDSASGNTIYFGEGSWLTVV.

V is TRBV7-9 and J is TRBJ1-3, with 10 bases fitting TRBD1. The germline CDR1 and CDR2 sequences are SEHNR and FQNEAQ (reference sequence). V was pared by 1 base and J by 0 bases, with 0 bases of the junction left unmatched. This CDR3 has 16 residues. The CDR3 loop reads CASSLGTGGSGNTIYF. CDR3 coding DNA: TGTGCCAGCAGCTTAGGGACAGGGGGCTCTGGAAACACCATATATTTT.

The genes are TRBV20-1 and TRBJ1-1; 11 bases fit TRBD1. The CDR3 consists of 14 residues. Unmatched junction bases numbered 12, after V lost 5 bases and J lost 10 bases. Germline-derived CDR1 and CDR2 are DFQATT and SNEGSKA (reference sequence). This CDR3 is CSARRTGGGRAAFF. The CDR3 DNA reads as TGCAGTGCTCGCCGGACAGGGGGCGGGAGAGCAGCTTTCTTT.

The sample holds a few counts of this clonotype. CDR3 residues: CSARDPNRVNTEAFF. CDR3 coding DNA: TGCAGTGCTAGAGATCCGAACAGGGTGAACACTGAAGCTTTCTTT. J is TRBJ1-1 and V is TRBV20-1, with a possible D match to TRBD1 (6 bases). The CDR3 length is 15 residues. The germline V gene encodes CDR1 DFQATT and CDR2 SNEGSKA (reference sequence). Trimming pared 0 bases from V and 0 bases from J, leaving 11 bases between.

This chain connects TRBV6-5 to TRBJ1-5; no reliable D call. The CDR3 contains 17 residues. From germline, CDR1 is MNHEY and CDR2 SVGAGI. Trimming took 2 bases from V and 4 from J, leaving 18 bases between them. Here the CDR3 reads CASSYIPGLGKNQPQHF. The CDR3 nucleotides are TGTGCCAGCAGTTACATTCCAGGCCTAGGGAAAAATCAGCCCCAGCATTTT.

This clonotype was seen a handful of times. The chain recombines TRBV20-1 with TRBJ2-3; D is unresolved. Germline V gives CDR1 DFQATT, CDR2 SNEGSKA (reference sequence). Trimming left V 4 bases short and J 10 bases short, with 9 bases between. CDR3 length: 10 amino acids. DNA for the CDR3: TGCAGTGCTACCCCCGGCTCGCAGTATTTT. Its protein product is CSATPGSQYF.

The V gene is TRBV6-1, the J gene TRBJ2-3; 11 nucleotides align to TRBD1. V lost 8 bases to trimming and J lost 6 bases; unmatched junction nucleotides: 10. The CDR3 covers 15 residues. Per the germline V gene, CDR1 is MNHNS and CDR2 is SASEGT. The CDR3 reads CASHNGQGAWDTQYF. The CDR3 nucleotides are TGTGCCAGCCATAACGGACAGGGGGCCTGGGATACGCAGTATTTT.